The 7 T cell receptor beta chains presented below share a single source sample, sequenced in a study of T cell responses to AZD1222 COVID-19 vaccine. Profiling relied on immunoSEQ multiplex PCR, and the TCRdb table lists in-frame clones only, not all of them. Among about 140,000 clones listed, 70% to 90% were seen once. Sample: peripheral blood, taken on day 0 of AZD1222 vaccination. Receptors were obtained from an adult in good health.

The chain couples TRBV19 to TRBJ1-5; D is possibly TRBD1 (5 bases). CDR1 is LNHDA, CDR2 SQIVND, per germline (reference sequence). V shed 11 bases and J shed 7 bases, with 21 bases lying between them. The CDR3 has 14 residues. The CDR3, as DNA: TGTGCCGCGAGGGGTTCCAGGGAAGTACAGCCCCAGCATTTT. Translating gives CAARGSREVQPQHF.

The chain links TRBV24-1 to TRBJ1-2; D may be TRBD1 (5 bases). The V end lost 2 bases, the J end lost 7 bases, and 10 bases lay between the germline ends. CDR3 length: 13 amino acids. CDR1 and CDR2 (germline): KGHDR, SFDVKD. DNA of the CDR3: TGTGCCACCAGTGATTGGGGGGTGGCTGGCTACACCTTC. The encoded protein is CATSDWGVAGYTF.

To note about this clone: The sample carries other DNA sequences with the same CDR3. The chain carries TRBV6-5 and TRBJ1-1; unclear D gene. From germline, CDR1 is MNHEY and CDR2 SVGAGI. The CDR3 has 11 amino acids. V lost 7 bases and J lost 0, with 3 bases in between. In DNA form, the CDR3 reads TGTGCCAGCACTCTGAACACTGAAGCTTTCTTT. Amino acids: CASTLNTEAFF.

The V and J genes are TRBV2 and TRBJ1-5, with unresolved D. The germline V and J ends were trimmed by 4 bases and 2 bases, with 6 bases remaining between them. This CDR3 comprises 13 residues. CDR1 and CDR2 from the germline V gene are SNHLY and FYNNEI. The CDR3 DNA is TGTGCCAGCAGTGTGGATGGCAATCAGCCCCAGCATTTT. This sequence encodes CASSVDGNQPQHF.

The chain has TRBV12-3 or TRBV12-4 and TRBJ2-7, with TRBD2 identical over 9 bases. The CDR3 totals 13 residues. J was trimmed by 7 bases and V by 6 bases; bases with no gene match: 7. The CDR3 sequence: CASRIAGAREQYF. CDR3 DNA sequence: TGTGCCAGCAGGATAGCGGGGGCGCGGGAGCAGTACTTC.

The chain links TRBV7-9 to TRBJ1-6; D might be TRBD1 (6 bases). Germline values: CDR1 SEHNR, CDR2 FQNEAQ (reference sequence). The CDR3 extends over 12 amino acids. For the CDR3, the DNA is TGTGCTGCCGAGGGGGGTAATTCACCCCTCCACTTT. Its translation: CAAEGGNSPLHF.

This clone is a singleton in its sample. The rearrangement uses TRBV12-3 or TRBV12-4 and TRBJ1-2; 8 bases agree with TRBD1. The CDR3 loop spans 13 amino acids. J gave up 12 bases and V 1 base, and 7 bases lay outside the gene matches. CDR3 sequence: CASSLGVQGEDTF. CDR3 in DNA: TGTGCCAGCAGTTTAGGGGTACAGGGGGAAGACACCTTC.